This T cell receptor beta chain was identified during a study of memory CD4+ T cells and cytomegalovirus serostatus. The V end lost 0 bases, the J end lost 12 bases, and 15 bases lay between the germline ends. The length of the CDR3 is 13 residues. Germline CDR1 reads GTSNPN; CDR2 reads SVGIG (reference sequence). Notes on the study in general: Of under 200 reported CMV TCRbeta sequences, some 67 were found in memory CD4+ repertoires.

Single viable CD3+CD4+CD8-CD45RO+ cells were sorted as the memory CD4+ T cells. Remarks on this clone: Its antigen is still unknown.

The protocol was immunoSEQ multiplex PCR, while the TCRdb copy is restricted to in-frame clones and leaves out a portion. The repertoire includes approximately 45,000 clones, roughly three quarters of them detected once, and approximately 1.2% sits in the top ten. V is TRBV30 and J is TRBJ2-1; D remains unclear. The clonotype was recovered from an adult in good health and CMV-seronegative. The material sequenced was memory CD4+ T cells from blood. This CDR3 reads CAWSVGPRLGQFF. DNA of the CDR3: TGTGCCTGGAGTGTCGGACCCCGACTTGGGCAGTTCTTC. Full variable domain (rest looked up from reference TRBV30 and TRBJ2-1): SQTIHQWPATLVQPVGSPLSLECTVEGTSNPNLYWYRQAAGRGLQLLFYSVGIGQISSEVPQNLSASRPQDRQFILSSKKLLLSDSGFYLCAWSVGPRLGQFFGPGTRLTVL.